This is a list of T cell receptor beta chains from one sample in a study of tumor-infiltrating lymphocytes in primary liver carcinoma. One entry per CDR3 protein, called by TCRdb with MiXCR from the multiplex PCR reads. The repertoire holds under 150,000 distinct CDR3 sequences, with roughly 75% as singletons. Sequencing input: tumor-adjacent normal liver tissue. The receptors derive from a woman aged 60-75 years with primary liver carcinoma and hepatitis B virus infection. CDR3s include the opening cysteine and the closing phenylalanine or tryptophan. Fields, in order: V gene, D gene, J gene, CDR3 protein. The D gene is left open where the match is weak.

v_call: TRBV5-8
d_call: TRBD1
j_call: TRBJ2-5
cdr3_aa: CASSSRSGGDETQYF

v_call: TRBV4-1
d_call: TRBD1
j_call: TRBJ1-5
cdr3_aa: CASSLGTEPTQPQHF

v_call: TRBV6-5
d_call: TRBD2
j_call: TRBJ2-7
cdr3_aa: CASSLLGLAGSIHYF

v_call: TRBV28
d_call: NA
j_call: TRBJ2-7
cdr3_aa: CASNLLGREQYF

v_call: TRBV7-8
d_call: NA
j_call: TRBJ2-7
cdr3_aa: CARSLVAGYGEQYF

v_call: TRBV6-5
d_call: NA
j_call: TRBJ1-5
cdr3_aa: CDSRGGNQPQHF

v_call: TRBV28
d_call: NA
j_call: TRBJ1-2
cdr3_aa: CASSLGLGNYGYTF

v_call: TRBV7-9
d_call: TRBD1
j_call: TRBJ1-1
cdr3_aa: CASSTGGGPNTEAFF

v_call: TRBV5-1
d_call: NA
j_call: TRBJ2-7
cdr3_aa: CSSSLDSQDYEQYF

v_call: TRBV28
d_call: NA
j_call: TRBJ2-7
cdr3_aa: CASGFLGTPCYEQYF

v_call: TRBV12-3/TRBV12-4
d_call: NA
j_call: TRBJ1-1
cdr3_aa: CASSWDGVITEAFF

v_call: TRBV12-3/TRBV12-4
d_call: NA
j_call: TRBJ2-6
cdr3_aa: CTSSPRTPGANVLTF

v_call: TRBV20-1
d_call: NA
j_call: TRBJ1-5
cdr3_aa: CSAIQNRRNQPQHF

v_call: TRBV12-3/TRBV12-4
d_call: NA
j_call: TRBJ1-1
cdr3_aa: CASSSPETGVNTEAFF

v_call: TRBV29-1
d_call: NA
j_call: TRBJ2-7
cdr3_aa: CSVASGGFSYEQYF

v_call: TRBV10-2
d_call: NA
j_call: TRBJ1-2
cdr3_aa: CASKTGRETIF

v_call: TRBV12-3/TRBV12-4
d_call: TRBD2
j_call: TRBJ2-7
cdr3_aa: CASSSGLSGSIEQYF

v_call: TRBV11-2
d_call: NA
j_call: TRBJ2-7
cdr3_aa: CASSLQIRASYERYF

v_call: TRBV7-9
d_call: TRBD2
j_call: TRBJ2-7
cdr3_aa: CASSWGLAAPYDQYF

v_call: TRBV6-5
d_call: NA
j_call: TRBJ1-5
cdr3_aa: CASSPGGRGNQPQHF

v_call: TRBV7-9
d_call: TRBD2
j_call: TRBJ2-2
cdr3_aa: CASGTGLAGTGELFF

v_call: TRBV29-1
d_call: NA
j_call: TRBJ1-2
cdr3_aa: CSVDSYGGYTF